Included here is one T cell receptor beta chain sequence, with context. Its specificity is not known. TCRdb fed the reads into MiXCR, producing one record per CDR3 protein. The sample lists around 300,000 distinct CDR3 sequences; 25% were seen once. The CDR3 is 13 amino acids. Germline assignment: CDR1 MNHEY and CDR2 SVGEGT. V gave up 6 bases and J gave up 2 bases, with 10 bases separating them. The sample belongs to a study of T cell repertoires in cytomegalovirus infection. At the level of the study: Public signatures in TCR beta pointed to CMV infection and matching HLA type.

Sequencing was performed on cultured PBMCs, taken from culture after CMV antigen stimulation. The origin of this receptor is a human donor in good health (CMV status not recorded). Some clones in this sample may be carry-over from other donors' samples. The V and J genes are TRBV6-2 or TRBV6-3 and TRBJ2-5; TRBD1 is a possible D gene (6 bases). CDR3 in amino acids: CASSGQLQETQYF. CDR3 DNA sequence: TGTGCCAGCAGCGGACAGTTACAAGAGACCCAGTACTTC.